Below, 8 T cell receptor beta chains from the same sample are listed, as sequenced in a study of HIV-infected patients and healthy controls. Alpha and beta constant-region primers primed reverse transcription of around 0.5 ug RNA. Each of the alpha and beta chains got its own library through chain-specific third strand synthesis with indices. TCRdb ran MiXCR on the 5' RACE reads and lists one entry per CDR3 protein. This table has 7,900 or so distinct CDR3 sequences, approximately 6.8% appearing once. Roughly three months, about 14 weeks, into antiretroviral therapy, follow-up blood was collected. No cell fractionation was done, so the repertoire covers all unsorted peripheral blood T cells. This sample comprised blood, obtained during antiretroviral therapy. The receptors derive from an adult with HIV infection.

Relative to its sample, this clonotype is medium-sized (0.01 to 0.1%). This beta chain came through as a stray read in a library set up for alpha chains, and its size says little. CDR3 sequence (DNA): TGTGCCAGCAGGGGGGACAGGCAGAATAAAAACATTCAGTACTTC. Residues: CASRGDRQNKNIQYF. V is TRBV28 and J is TRBJ2-4; 8 bases match TRBD1. CDR3 length equals 15 residues. CDR1 is MDHEN, CDR2 SYDVKM, per germline. The trim removed 6 bases at V and 4 bases at J, leaving 8 bases unmatched.

In this sample, this clonotype turned up many times. For a library built for alpha chains, this beta chain is a stray read; little rests on its size. Here the CDR3 DNA reads TGTGCCTGGAGTGAGGTTGGAGGGGAGACCCAGTACTTC. The encoded protein is CAWSEVGGETQYF. This chain joins TRBV30 and TRBJ2-5, with D possibly TRBD2 on 6 matching bases. Deletions cut 1 base from V and 5 bases from J, with 11 bases between. In germline, CDR1 is GTSNPN, CDR2 SVGIG (reference sequence). There are 13 residues in the CDR3.

This clonotype appeared many times. The library was built for alpha chains, so this beta chain is an off-target read and its size means little. The chain has TRBV7-3 and TRBJ2-7; 7 bases agree with TRBD1. V dropped 5 bases and J dropped 3; count of bases not matched to a gene: 10. The CDR3 runs 15 residues. CDR1 SGHTA and CDR2 FQGTGA come from the germline V gene. The CDR3 DNA is TGTGCCAGCAGCCCGGAGACAGGGTTCAACTACGAGCAGTACTTC. It translates to CASSPETGFNYEQYF.

This clonotype was seen at least ten times. In a library made to pick up alpha chains, this beta chain is a stray read with a size that means little. The rearrangement joins TRBV24-1 to TRBJ2-3; 9 bases match TRBD1. Germline CDR1 KGHDR, CDR2 SFDVKD. The trim removed 4 bases at V and 2 bases at J, leaving 21 bases unmatched. This CDR3 has 21 amino acids. CDR3 nucleotide sequence: TGTGCCACCAGTGACCCGTACATTAGGACAGGGGACTCCCTATTCACAGATACGCAGTATTTT. This sequence encodes CATSDPYIRTGDSLFTDTQYF.

This clonotype was picked up many times. This beta chain was picked up by a library intended for alpha chains and is off target, so its count carries little meaning. This rearrangement joins TRBV19 to TRBJ2-3; TRBD2 aligns across 12 bases. The CDR3 is 17 residues long. Germline V gives CDR1 LNHDA, CDR2 SQIVND (reference sequence). The J segment lost 5 bases and the V segment lost 4 bases, leaving 10 bases of the junction unmatched. CDR3 coding DNA: TGTGCCAGTAGTACCCTTCGACTAGCGGGAGTATTAGATACGCAGTATTTT. Translated: CASSTLRLAGVLDTQYF. The full variable domain, with the rest looked up from reference TRBV19 and TRBJ2-3, is DGGITQSPKYLFRKEGQNVTLSCEQNLNHDAMYWYRQDPGQGLRLIYYSQIVNDFQKGDIAEGYSVSREKKESFPLTVTSAQKNPTAFYLCASSTLRLAGVLDTQYFGPGTRLTVL.

The table lists this clonotype with many counts. As an off-target read in a library built for alpha chains, this beta chain has a frequency of little significance. The gene calls are TRBV11-1 and TRBJ1-1; 10 bases map to TRBD1. CDR3 size: 14 residues. The trim removed 5 bases at V and 3 bases at J, leaving 3 bases unmatched. Germline values: CDR1 SGHAT, CDR2 FQDESV (reference sequence). CDR3 region: CASSDGQGDTEAFF. The CDR3 DNA sequence: TGTGCCAGCAGCGATGGACAGGGGGACACTGAAGCTTTCTTT.

Only a few counts were recorded for this clonotype. As an off-target read in a library built for alpha chains, this beta chain has a frequency of little significance. This chain joins TRBV7-2 and TRBJ2-3, with D perhaps given as TRBD1 or TRBD2 (5 bases each). Trimming left V 2 bases short and J 6 bases short, with 18 bases between. Germline loops: CDR1 SGHTA, CDR2 FQGNSA. This CDR3 spans 16 amino acids. The DNA of the CDR3 is TGTGCCAGCAGCTTAATGGGACGCCTTTCAGCCGATACGCAGTATTTT. Translated: CASSLMGRLSADTQYF.

This clonotype occurred many times. This beta chain represents an off-target read in a library built for alpha chains; its size is of limited meaning. This chain joins TRBV7-3 and TRBJ2-3, with 13 bases that match TRBD2. After removal of 0 bases from V and 6 bases from J, the junction contained 9 bases not matched to a gene. The CDR3 is 18 amino acids. The germline CDR1 and CDR2 sequences are SGHTA and FQGTGA. The DNA of the CDR3 is TGTGCCAGCAGCTTAACGCCACAGACTAGCGGGGGGAGGGATACGCAGTATTTT. Translation gives CASSLTPQTSGGRDTQYF.